The sequence of this T cell receptor (beta chain) was determined in a study of T cells in Graves' hyperthyroidism and ophthalmopathy. Study as a whole: The initial diagnosis was the point when peripheral blood was collected, ahead of any treatment.

Comment on this clonotype: Its antigen is undetermined.

Study-wide points: Most thyroid clonotypes expanded above 0.001 were also detected in blood. Ophthalmopathy was separated from stable hyperthyroidism by a 13 V-J model.

Regions amplified from RNA transcripts were the TCR beta CDR3 regions. In the first-round RT-PCR of the TCR CDR3, the HTBI primer set was used. MiXCR, run by TCRdb on the multiplex PCR reads, gives a single entry per CDR3 protein. Here the sample spans about 400,000 distinct CDR3 sequences, roughly 14% being singletons. Absent ophthalmopathy progression within 18 months defined stable Graves' hyperthyroidism. Sequenced sample: blood. The clonotype was recovered from a woman between 18 and 30 years old with Graves' hyperthyroidism.

The CDR3 sequence: CSARNKDSGTNEQYF. DNA for the CDR3: TGCAGTGCTAGAAATAAGGATAGCGGGACCAACGAGCAGTACTTC. V usage is TRBV20-1 and J usage is TRBJ2-7; 8 bases are shared with TRBD2. After removal of 2 bases from V and 5 bases from J, the junction contained 11 bases not matched to a gene. The V gene's germline CDR1 is DFQATT and CDR2 SNEGSKA (reference sequence). There are 15 residues in the CDR3.